What follows is one T cell receptor beta chain and its context. Its target is not known. V lost 5 bases to trimming and J lost 2 bases, with 10 bases between them. Germline V gene lookup returns CDR1 MNHNY and CDR2 SVGAGI (reference sequence). The CDR3 consists of 13 residues. The run depth of the assay was deep. Genomic DNA of each subset was evenly split across several immunoSEQ plates. Assay used: immunoSEQ multiplex PCR; TCRdb lists only in-frame clones, some missing. This sample has some 2 million clones, with about 95% found just once. This record comes from a study of shared clonotypes between healthy human individuals. Whole-study results and caveats: The study generally estimated greater richness for naive than memory subsets. Some clonotypes were shared by all four sorted-subset donors, while others were not shared. The non-shared ones had lower generation probabilities than the shared ones.

Terminally differentiated effector memory CD45RA+ cells were excluded from the naive CD8 cells, which were CD45RO-negative and positively selected for CCR7. Sample: naive CD8+ T cells sorted from blood. The chain has TRBV6-6 and TRBJ2-7, with D unresolved. The TCR comes from a man between 18 and 29 years old in good health. The CDR3 reads CASSDVPAYEQYF. The CDR3 DNA reads TGTGCCAGCAGTGATGTCCCCGCCTACGAGCAGTACTTC.